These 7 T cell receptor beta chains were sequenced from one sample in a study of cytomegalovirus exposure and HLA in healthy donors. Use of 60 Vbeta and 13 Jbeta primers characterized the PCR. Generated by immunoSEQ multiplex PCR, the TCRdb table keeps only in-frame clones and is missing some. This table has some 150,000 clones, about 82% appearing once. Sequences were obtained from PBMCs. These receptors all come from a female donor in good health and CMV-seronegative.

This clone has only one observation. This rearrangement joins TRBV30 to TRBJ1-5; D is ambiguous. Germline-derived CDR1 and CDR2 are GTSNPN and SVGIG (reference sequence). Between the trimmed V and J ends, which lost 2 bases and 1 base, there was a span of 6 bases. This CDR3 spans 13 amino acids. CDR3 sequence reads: CAWSSQSNQPQHF. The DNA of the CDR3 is TGTGCCTGGAGTTCGCAGAGCAATCAGCCCCAGCATTTT.

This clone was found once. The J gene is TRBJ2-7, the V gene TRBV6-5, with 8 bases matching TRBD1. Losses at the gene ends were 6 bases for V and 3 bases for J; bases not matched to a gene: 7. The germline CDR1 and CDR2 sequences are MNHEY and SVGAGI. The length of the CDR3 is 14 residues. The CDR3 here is CASSQDRDLYEQYF. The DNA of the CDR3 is TGTGCCAGCAGCCAGGACAGGGATCTCTACGAGCAGTACTTC.

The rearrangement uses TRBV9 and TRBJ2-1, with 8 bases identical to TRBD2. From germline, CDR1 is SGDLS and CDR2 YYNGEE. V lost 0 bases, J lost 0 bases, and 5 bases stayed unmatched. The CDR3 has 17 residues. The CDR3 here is CASSVVLAGGSYNEQFF. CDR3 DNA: TGTGCCAGCAGCGTAGTCCTAGCGGGCGGCTCCTACAATGAGCAGTTCTTC.

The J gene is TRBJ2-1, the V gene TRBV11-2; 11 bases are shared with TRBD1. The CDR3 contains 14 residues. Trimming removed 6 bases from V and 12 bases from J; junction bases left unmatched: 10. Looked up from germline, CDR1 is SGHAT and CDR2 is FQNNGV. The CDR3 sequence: CASSQGQGGVWQFF. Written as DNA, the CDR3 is TGTGCCAGCAGTCAGGGACAGGGGGGGGTTTGGCAGTTCTTC.

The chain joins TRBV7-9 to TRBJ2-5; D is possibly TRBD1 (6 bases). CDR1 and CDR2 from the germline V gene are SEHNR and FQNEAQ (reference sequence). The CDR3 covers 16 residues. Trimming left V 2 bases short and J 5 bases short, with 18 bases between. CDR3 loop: CASSLPGEGRGETQYF. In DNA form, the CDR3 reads TGTGCCAGCAGCTTACCAGGGGAAGGTAGAGGGGAGACCCAGTACTTC.

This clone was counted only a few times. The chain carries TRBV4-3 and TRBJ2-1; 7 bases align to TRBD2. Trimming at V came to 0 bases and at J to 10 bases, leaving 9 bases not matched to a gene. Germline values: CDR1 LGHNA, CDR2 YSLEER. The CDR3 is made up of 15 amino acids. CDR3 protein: CASSQDRLAVKEQFF. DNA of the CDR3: TGCGCCAGCAGCCAAGATAGGCTAGCGGTTAAAGAGCAGTTCTTC.

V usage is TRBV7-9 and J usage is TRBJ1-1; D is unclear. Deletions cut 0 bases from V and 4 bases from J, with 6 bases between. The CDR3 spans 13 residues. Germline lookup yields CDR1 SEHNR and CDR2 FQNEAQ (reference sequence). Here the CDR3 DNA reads TGTGCCAGCAGCTTAGCAGGAGTCACTGAAGCTTTCTTT. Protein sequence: CASSLAGVTEAFF.